This TCR beta chain is from a study of blood T cell repertoires in COVID-19. About the research overall: The United States, Italy and Spain provided the acute and convalescent COVID-19 samples.

Those who participated ranged in age from roughly 18 to 100 years and resided in about two dozen US areas. What the recovered Cohort 3 donors had was two negative PCRs, clearance, or symptom resolution. Per the study methods: Estimates of nucleated cell counts were drawn from the amplification of reference gene primers. The data were produced by immunoSEQ multiplex PCR, yet TCRdb's version contains in-frame clones alone and is incomplete. That table gives V, J and clone size, and the DNA gave D and trimming. The sample contains roughly 220,000 clones, 82% of which appear only once. Germline trimming cut 6 bases from V and 5 bases from J; bases unmatched to any gene: 11. The CDR3 has 16 amino acids. CDR1 is SGHDT and CDR2 is YYEEEE in the germline V gene.

Sequencing was done on a sample of PBMCs or T cells enriched from blood (not recorded which). The chain employs TRBV5-6 and TRBJ1-1; 12 nucleotides align to TRBD1. The receptor's source is a man in his forties or fifties who had recovered from COVID-19. CDR3 region: CASKNRDRGPGTEAFF. The DNA for the CDR3 is TGTGCCAGCAAAAACCGGGACAGGGGGCCGGGGACTGAAGCTTTCTTT.